This T cell receptor (beta chain) was recovered during a study of a mutant IDH1 vaccine in newly diagnosed glioma. Here immunoSEQ multiplex PCR was the method, and the copy in TCRdb shows in-frame clones only, minus some. The data show 40,000 to 45,000 clones, 65% to 90% seen once. Specified time point: week 35, safety follow-up. Doses comprised 300 ug of mutant IDH1 20-mer peptide each, plus topical imiquimod. This CDR3 is 15 amino acids long. Trimming shortened V by 7 bases and J by 6 bases, and 21 bases separated the two germline ends. Germline V gene sequence: CDR1 MNHNY, CDR2 SVGAGI (reference sequence). In the case of this clone: The antigen is undetermined.

The V and J genes are TRBV6-6 and TRBJ1-2; perhaps TRBD1 as D (6 bases). Sequencing used PBMCs, obtained from a glioma patient whose treatment included an IDH1 peptide vaccine. The receptor was derived from a woman aged 45-65 years with glioma. CDR3 amino acids: CASTRTETTRHGYTF. The CDR3 DNA reads as TGTGCCAGCACTAGGACAGAGACGACTCGGCATGGCTACACCTTC.